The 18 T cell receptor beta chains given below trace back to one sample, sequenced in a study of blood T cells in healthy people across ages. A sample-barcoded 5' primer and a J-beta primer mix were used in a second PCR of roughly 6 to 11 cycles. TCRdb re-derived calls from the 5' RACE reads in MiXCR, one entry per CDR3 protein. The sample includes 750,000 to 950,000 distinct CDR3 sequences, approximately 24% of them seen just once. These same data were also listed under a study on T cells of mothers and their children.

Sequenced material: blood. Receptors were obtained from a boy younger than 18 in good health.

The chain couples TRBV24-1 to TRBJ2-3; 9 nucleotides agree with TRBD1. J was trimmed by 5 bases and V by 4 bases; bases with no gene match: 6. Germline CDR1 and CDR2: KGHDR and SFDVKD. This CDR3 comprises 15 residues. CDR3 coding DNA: TGTGCCACCAGTGACAACAGGGGGCAAGGAGATACGCAGTATTTT. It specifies CATSDNRGQGDTQYF.

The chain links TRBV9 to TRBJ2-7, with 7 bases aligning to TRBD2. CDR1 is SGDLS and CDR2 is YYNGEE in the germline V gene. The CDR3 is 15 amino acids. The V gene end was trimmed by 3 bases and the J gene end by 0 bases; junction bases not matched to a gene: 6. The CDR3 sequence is CASSAEGGGSYEQYF. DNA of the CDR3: TGTGCCAGCAGCGCCGAGGGCGGGGGCTCCTACGAGCAGTACTTC.

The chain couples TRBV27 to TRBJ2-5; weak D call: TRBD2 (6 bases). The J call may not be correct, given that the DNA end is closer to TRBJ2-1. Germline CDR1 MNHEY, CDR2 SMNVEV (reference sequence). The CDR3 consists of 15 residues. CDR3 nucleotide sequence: TGTGCCAGCAGTTGGGGCGGGGACGCCTACAATGAGCAGTTCTTC. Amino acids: CASSWGGDAYNEQFF.

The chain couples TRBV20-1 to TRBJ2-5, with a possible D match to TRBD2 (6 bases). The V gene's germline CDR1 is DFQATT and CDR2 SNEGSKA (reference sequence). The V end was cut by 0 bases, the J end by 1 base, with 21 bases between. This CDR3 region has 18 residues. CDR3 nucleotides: TGCAGTGCTAGAGATAAGTTAGGGCTCTGGACTACCCAAGAGACCCAGTACTTC. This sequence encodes CSARDKLGLWTTQETQYF.

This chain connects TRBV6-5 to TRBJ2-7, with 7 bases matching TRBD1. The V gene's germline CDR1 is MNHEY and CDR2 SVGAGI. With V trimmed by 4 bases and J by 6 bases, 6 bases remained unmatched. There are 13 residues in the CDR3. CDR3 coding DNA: TGTGCCAGCAGTTCCGACGACAGGGCCGAGCAGTACTTC. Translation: CASSSDDRAEQYF.

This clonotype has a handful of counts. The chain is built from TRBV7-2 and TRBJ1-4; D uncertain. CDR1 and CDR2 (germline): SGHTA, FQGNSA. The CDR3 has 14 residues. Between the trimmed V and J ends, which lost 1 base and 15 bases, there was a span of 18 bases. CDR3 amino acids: CASSLVGPDGWVFF. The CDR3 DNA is TGTGCCAGCAGCTTAGTAGGTCCTGATGGTTGGGTGTTTTTT. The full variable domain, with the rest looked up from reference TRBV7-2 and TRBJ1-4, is GAGVSQSPSNKVTEKGKDVELRCDPISGHTALYWYRQSLGQGLEFLIYFQGNSAPDKSGLPSDRFSAERTGGSVSTLTIQRTQQEDSAVYLCASSLVGPDGWVFFGSGTQLSVL.

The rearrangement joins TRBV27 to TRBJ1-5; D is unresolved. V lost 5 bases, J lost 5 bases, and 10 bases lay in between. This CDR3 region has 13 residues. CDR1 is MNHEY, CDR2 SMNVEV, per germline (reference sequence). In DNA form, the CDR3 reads TGTGCCAGCAGTCTCCAGTGGTATCAGCCCCAGCATTTT. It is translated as CASSLQWYQPQHF.

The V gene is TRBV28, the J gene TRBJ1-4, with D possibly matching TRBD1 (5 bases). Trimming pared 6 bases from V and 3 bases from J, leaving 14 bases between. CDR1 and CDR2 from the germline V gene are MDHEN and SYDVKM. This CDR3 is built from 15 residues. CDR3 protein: CASRLPGGSNEKLFF. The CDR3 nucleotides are TGTGCCAGCAGGTTGCCCGGGGGGTCTAATGAAAAACTGTTTTTT.

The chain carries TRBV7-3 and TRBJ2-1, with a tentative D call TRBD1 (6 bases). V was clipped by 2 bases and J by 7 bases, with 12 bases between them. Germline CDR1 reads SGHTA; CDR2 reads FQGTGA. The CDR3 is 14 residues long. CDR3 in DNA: TGTGCCAGCAGCTTAGCTAGTACAGGGAATGAGCAGTTCTTC. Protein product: CASSLASTGNEQFF.

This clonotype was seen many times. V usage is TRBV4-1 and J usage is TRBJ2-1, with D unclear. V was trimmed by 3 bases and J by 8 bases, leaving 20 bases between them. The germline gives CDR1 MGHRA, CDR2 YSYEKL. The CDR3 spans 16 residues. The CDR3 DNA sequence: TGCGCCAGCAGCCAGGAGAGCTTAGGGCTTAGGGATGAGCAGTTCTTC. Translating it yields CASSQESLGLRDEQFF.

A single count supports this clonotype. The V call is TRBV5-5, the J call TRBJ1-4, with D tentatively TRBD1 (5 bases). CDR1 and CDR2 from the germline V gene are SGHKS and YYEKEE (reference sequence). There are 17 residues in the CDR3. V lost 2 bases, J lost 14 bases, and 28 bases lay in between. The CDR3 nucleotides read TGTGCCAGCAGCTTCATGGAGACAGCTTCCAATGAAAATTGGCTGTTTTTT. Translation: CASSFMETASNENWLFF. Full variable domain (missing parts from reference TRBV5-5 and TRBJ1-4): DAGVTQSPTHLIKTRGQQVTLRCSPISGHKSVSWYQQVLGQGPQFIFQYYEKEERGRGNFPDRFSARQFPNYSSELNVNALLLGDSALYLCASSFMETASNENWLFFGSGTQLSVL.

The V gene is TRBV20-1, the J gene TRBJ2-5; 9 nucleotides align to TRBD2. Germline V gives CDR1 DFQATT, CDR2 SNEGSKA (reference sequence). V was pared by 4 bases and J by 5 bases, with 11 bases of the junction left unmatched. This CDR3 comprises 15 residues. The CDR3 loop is CSATLPSGVMETQYF. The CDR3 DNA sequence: TGCAGTGCTACCCTTCCTAGCGGGGTCATGGAGACCCAGTACTTC.

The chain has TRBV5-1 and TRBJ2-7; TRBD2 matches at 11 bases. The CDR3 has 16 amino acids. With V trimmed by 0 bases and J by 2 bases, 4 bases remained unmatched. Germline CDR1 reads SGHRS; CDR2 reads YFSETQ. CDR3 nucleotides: TGCGCCAGCAGCTTGGAAGGGACTAGCGGCACCTACGAGCAGTACTTC. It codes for CASSLEGTSGTYEQYF. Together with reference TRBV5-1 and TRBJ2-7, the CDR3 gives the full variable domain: KAGVTQTPRYLIKTRGQQVTLSCSPISGHRSVSWYQQTPGQGLQFLFEYFSETQRNKGNFPGRFSGRQFSNSRSEMNVSTLELGDSALYLCASSLEGTSGTYEQYFGPGTRLTVT.

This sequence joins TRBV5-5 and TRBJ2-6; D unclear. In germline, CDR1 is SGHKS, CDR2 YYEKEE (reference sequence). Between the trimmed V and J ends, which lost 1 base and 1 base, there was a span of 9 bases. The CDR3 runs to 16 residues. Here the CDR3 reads CASSLMQGSGANVLTF. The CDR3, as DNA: TGTGCCAGCAGCTTGATGCAAGGGTCTGGGGCCAACGTCCTGACTTTC.

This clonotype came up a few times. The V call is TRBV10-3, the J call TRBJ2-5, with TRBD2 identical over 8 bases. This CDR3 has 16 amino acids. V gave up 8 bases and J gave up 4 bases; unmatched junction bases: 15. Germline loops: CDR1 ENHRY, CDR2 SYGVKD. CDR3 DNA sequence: TGTGCCATCGATACCTCAGGGGCGGGGGGAAGAGAGACCCAGTACTTC. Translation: CAIDTSGAGGRETQYF.

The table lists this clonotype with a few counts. Written as DNA, the CDR3 is TGCGCCAGCAGCCCGGACGGAAGCTCCTACAATGAGCAGTTCTTC. Amino acids: CASSPDGSSYNEQFF. The V and J genes are TRBV5-1 and TRBJ2-1; D uncertain. Germline V gene data show CDR1 as SGHRS and CDR2 as YFSETQ. The CDR3 totals 15 residues. Trimming left V 4 bases short and J 0 bases short, with 11 bases between.

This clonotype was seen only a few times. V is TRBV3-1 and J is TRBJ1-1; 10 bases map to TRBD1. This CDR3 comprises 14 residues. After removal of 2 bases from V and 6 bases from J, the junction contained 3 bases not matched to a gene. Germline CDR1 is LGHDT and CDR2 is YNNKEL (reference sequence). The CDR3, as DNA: TGTGCCAGCAGCCAACGGGACAGGGGCGCTGAAGCTTTCTTT. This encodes CASSQRDRGAEAFF.

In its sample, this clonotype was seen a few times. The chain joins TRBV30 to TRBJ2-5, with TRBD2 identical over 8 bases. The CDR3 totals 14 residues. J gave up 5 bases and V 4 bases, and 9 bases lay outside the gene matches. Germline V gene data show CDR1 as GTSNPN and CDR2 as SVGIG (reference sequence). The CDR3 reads CAWTPRGGWETQYF. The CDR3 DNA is TGTGCCTGGACCCCTCGGGGGGGCTGGGAGACCCAGTACTTC.